These 15 T cell receptor beta chains were all obtained from the same sample, sequenced in a study of molecular identifiers for immune sequencing clone quantification. TCRdb passed the PCR reads through MiXCR, listing each CDR3 protein once. The sample lists tens of thousands of distinct CDR3 sequences, approximately 23% occurring once. Sequencing used naive CD8+ T cells from blood, with Jurkat cell RNA spiked in. The subset here: FACS-sorted CD8+CD4-CCR7+CD45RA+ naive T cells. The source is a human donor in good health. Some libraries in this study had Jurkat cell RNA spiked in.

A remark on this clonotype: This may be a read error, as it is one base from a much larger clone. Since no conserved phenylalanine or tryptophan closes the CDR3, a read error is the likely cause. The chain has TRBV27 and TRBJ1-1, with D tentatively TRBD1 (5 bases). This CDR3 region has 13 residues. V was trimmed by 3 bases and J by 7 bases, leaving 12 bases between them. CDR1 is MNHEY, CDR2 SMNVEV, per germline (reference sequence). CDR3 coding DNA: TGTGCCAGCAGTTTGGGGACTGCAAGTGAAGCTTTCCTT. Its protein product is CASSLGTASEAFL.

This clonotype was recorded a few times. The chain is built from TRBV20-1 and TRBJ2-5; D call uncertain. Germline V lookup: CDR1 DFQATT, CDR2 SNEGSKA (reference sequence). There are 13 residues in the CDR3. Trimming stripped 8 bases from V and 0 bases from J, with 13 bases between. The CDR3 region is CSTETQYQETQYF. The CDR3 region has the DNA TGCAGTACAGAGACACAGTACCAAGAGACCCAGTACTTC.

This clonotype was recorded a few times. This chain links TRBV6-6 with TRBJ2-5; perhaps TRBD1 as D (7 bases). There are 13 residues in the CDR3. Trimming took 6 bases from V and 2 from J, leaving 10 bases between them. The germline V gene has CDR1 MNHNY and CDR2 SVGAGI (reference sequence). CDR3 in amino acids: CASSQGGQETQYF. The CDR3 coding sequence is TGTGCCAGCAGCCAGGGGGGACAAGAGACCCAGTACTTC.

The count of this clonotype is one. Given a much more abundant clone one base away, this may be a read error. The CDR3 nucleotides read TGTGCCAGCGTTGGCGGGGCTGGGGGGCTTGACGATACGCGGTATTTT. Translating gives CASVGGAGGLDDTRYF. The chain combines TRBV12-3 or TRBV12-4 with TRBJ2-3, with D possibly called TRBD1 or TRBD2 (6 bases each). CDR3 length: 16 amino acids.

This clonotype was recorded at least ten times. The rearrangement links TRBV4-3 to TRBJ2-5; D gene ambiguous. The germline CDR1 and CDR2 sequences are LGHNA and YSLEER. The CDR3 is 15 residues long. Trimming removed 0 bases from V and 2 bases from J, with 10 bases in between. The CDR3 region is CASSQDSRMQETQYF. The CDR3 coding sequence is TGCGCCAGCAGCCAAGATTCCAGAATGCAAGAGACCCAGTACTTC.

This clonotype was observed a few times. This chain connects TRBV7-9 to TRBJ2-5; TRBD2 matches at 13 bases. CDR3 length: 17 amino acids. Unmatched junction bases numbered 9, after V lost 6 bases and J lost 2 bases. Germline values: CDR1 SEHNR, CDR2 FQNEAQ (reference sequence). Written as DNA, the CDR3 is TGTGCCAGCAGTGATCTGACTAGCGGGGGGCGTCAAGAGACCCAGTACTTC. Amino acids: CASSDLTSGGRQETQYF.

This clonotype has at least ten counts. The chain has TRBV3-1 and TRBJ2-3; 14 nucleotides agree with TRBD2. CDR3 length: 18 amino acids. V gave up 4 bases and J gave up 0 bases; unmatched junction bases: 6. Germline lookup yields CDR1 LGHDT and CDR2 YNNKEL (reference sequence). The CDR3, as DNA: TGTGCCAGCAGCCCGGGACTAGCGGGAGCGACTAGCACAGATACGCAGTATTTT. It encodes CASSPGLAGATSTDTQYF.

This clonotype was counted many times. This chain uses TRBV9 with TRBJ2-3, with D possibly matching TRBD2 (6 bases). Germline CDR1 and CDR2: SGDLS and YYNGEE. V lost 0 bases, J lost 2 bases, and 7 bases lay in between. CDR3 length: 14 residues. CDR3 loop: CASSVAGVTDTQYF. The CDR3 DNA follows: TGTGCCAGCAGCGTAGCGGGGGTCACAGATACGCAGTATTTT.

The chain has TRBV19 and TRBJ2-5, with D possibly matching TRBD1 (6 bases). V was clipped by 4 bases and J by 3 bases, with 15 bases between them. The CDR3 sequence is 15 residues long. Germline V gene sequence: CDR1 LNHDA, CDR2 SQIVND (reference sequence). This CDR3 reads CASSTQTEGEETQYF. The CDR3, as DNA: TGTGCCAGTAGTACCCAGACTGAGGGGGAAGAGACCCAGTACTTC.

This clonotype was detected only a few times. V is TRBV7-6 and J is TRBJ2-7; 9 bases agree with TRBD1. V shed 5 bases and J 5 bases; nucleotides not matched to a gene: 13. Germline CDR1 SGHVS, CDR2 FNYEAQ. The CDR3 has 16 amino acids. CDR3 loop: CASSPGEGQGLNEQYF. The CDR3, as DNA: TGTGCCAGCAGCCCGGGCGAGGGACAGGGTCTCAACGAGCAGTACTTC. Drawing the rest from reference TRBV7-6 and TRBJ2-7, the complete variable domain is GAGVSQSPRYKVTKRGQDVALRCDPISGHVSLYWYRQALGQGPEFLTYFNYEAQQDKSGLPNDRFSAERPEGSISTLTIQRTEQRDSAMYRCASSPGEGQGLNEQYFGPGTRLTVT.

This clonotype was seen many times. This chain uses TRBV12-3 or TRBV12-4 with TRBJ2-7; TRBD2 might be the D (5 bases). The V end was cut by 4 bases, the J end by 4 bases, with 14 bases between. This CDR3 spans 14 amino acids. The CDR3 sequence is CASSSGSHPYEQYF. In DNA form, the CDR3 reads TGTGCCAGCAGTTCGGGATCACACCCGTACGAGCAGTACTTC.

This clonotype has only a few counts. The V and J genes are TRBV11-2 and TRBJ2-1; D not resolved. With 4 bases removed from V and 10 bases from J, the gap between germline ends came to 11 bases. Germline V CDR1 and CDR2: SGHAT, FQNNGV. This CDR3 has 12 residues. CDR3 DNA: TGTGCCAGCAGCTCCATATGGGCGGAGCAGTTCTTC. Residues: CASSSIWAEQFF. The full variable domain, rest sourced from reference TRBV11-2 and TRBJ2-1, is EAGVAQSPRYKIIEKRQSVAFWCNPISGHATLYWYQQILGQGPKLLIQFQNNGVVDDSQLPKDRFSAERLKGVDSTLKIQPAKLEDSAVYLCASSSIWAEQFFGPGTRLTVL.

For the CDR3, the DNA is TGTGCCAGCAGCTCCCGGGGCAGTTACACTGAAGCTTTCTTT. It codes for CASSSRGSYTEAFF. V gene TRBV5-5 combines with J gene TRBJ1-1; possibly TRBD1 for D (5 bases). Trimming cost V 3 bases and J 3 bases, with 12 bases left between them. Germline CDR1 reads SGHKS; CDR2 reads YYEKEE (reference sequence). The CDR3 loop spans 14 amino acids.

The chain joins TRBV18 to TRBJ1-5; D is uncertain. V was clipped by 3 bases and J by 6 bases, with 9 bases between them. Germline CDR1 and CDR2: KGHSH and LQKENI. There are 13 residues in the CDR3. The CDR3 DNA sequence: TGTGCCAGCTCACCGTGTACGGGTCAGCCCCAGCATTTT. As protein: CASSPCTGQPQHF. Full variable domain (outside the CDR3, taken from reference TRBV18 and TRBJ1-5): NAGVMQNPRHLVRRRGQEARLRCSPMKGHSHVYWYRQLPEEGLKFMVYLQKENIIDESGMPKERFSAEFPKEGPSILRIQQVVRGDSAAYFCASSPCTGQPQHFGDGTRLSIL.

Turning to this clonotype: This clone may be a read error of a much larger clone one base away. This chain's CDR3 is CASSHARFTKNIQYF. CDR3 sequence (DNA): TGCGCCAGCAGCCACGCCCGGTTTACCAAAAACATTCAGTACTTC. V is TRBV4-1 and J is TRBJ2-4; D is uncertain. CDR3 length equals 15 residues. CDR1 is MGHRA and CDR2 is YSYEKL in the germline V gene. V shed 3 bases and J shed 2 bases, with 11 bases lying between them.